The 4 T cell receptor beta chains below all came from one sample that was sequenced in a study of identical twins. Each CDR3 protein is one row after TCRdb ran MiXCR on the 5' RACE reads. The data contain 420,000 or so distinct CDR3 sequences, approximately 18% of them singletons. The sequenced sample was naive T cells sorted from blood. The receptors were gathered from a man over 45 in good health.

This clonotype showed up many times. V and J are TRBV27 and TRBJ1-5; 12 bases agree with TRBD1. The CDR3 sequence is 18 residues long. Per the germline V gene, CDR1 is MNHEY and CDR2 is SMNVEV (reference sequence). V shed 5 bases and J 0 bases; nucleotides not matched to a gene: 8. The CDR3 loop reads CASSRGTGGRYSNQPQHF. As DNA, the CDR3 is TGTGCCAGCAGTAGGGGGACAGGGGGCCGTTATAGCAATCAGCCCCAGCATTTT.

The V gene is TRBV29-1, the J gene TRBJ1-4; no firm D call. Trimming cost V 4 bases and J 7 bases, with 4 bases left between them. The CDR3 has 10 residues. From germline, CDR1 is SQVTM and CDR2 ANQGSEA. CDR3 region: CSVVTEKLFF. CDR3 coding DNA: TGCAGCGTTGTGACTGAAAAACTGTTTTTT.

This clonotype was observed many times. The chain joins TRBV20-1 to TRBJ2-7; 11 nucleotides line up with TRBD2. The CDR3 length is 15 residues. V gave up 3 bases and J gave up 5 bases; unmatched junction bases: 9. CDR1 DFQATT and CDR2 SNEGSKA come from the germline V gene (reference sequence). This CDR3 reads CSASILAGGTHEQYF. The CDR3 DNA reads TGCAGTGCTAGCATTCTAGCGGGAGGTACCCACGAGCAGTACTTC.

This clonotype was detected only a few times. The rearrangement links TRBV4-2 to TRBJ1-1; D is perhaps TRBD1 (6 bases). The V gene lost 0 bases and the J gene lost 8 bases, with 7 bases spanning the gap. The CDR3 totals 12 residues. Germline V gene data show CDR1 as LGHNA and CDR2 as YNFKEQ. DNA for the CDR3: TGTGCCAGCAGCCAAGATCAGGGGGAAGCTTTCTTT. Its translation is CASSQDQGEAFF.